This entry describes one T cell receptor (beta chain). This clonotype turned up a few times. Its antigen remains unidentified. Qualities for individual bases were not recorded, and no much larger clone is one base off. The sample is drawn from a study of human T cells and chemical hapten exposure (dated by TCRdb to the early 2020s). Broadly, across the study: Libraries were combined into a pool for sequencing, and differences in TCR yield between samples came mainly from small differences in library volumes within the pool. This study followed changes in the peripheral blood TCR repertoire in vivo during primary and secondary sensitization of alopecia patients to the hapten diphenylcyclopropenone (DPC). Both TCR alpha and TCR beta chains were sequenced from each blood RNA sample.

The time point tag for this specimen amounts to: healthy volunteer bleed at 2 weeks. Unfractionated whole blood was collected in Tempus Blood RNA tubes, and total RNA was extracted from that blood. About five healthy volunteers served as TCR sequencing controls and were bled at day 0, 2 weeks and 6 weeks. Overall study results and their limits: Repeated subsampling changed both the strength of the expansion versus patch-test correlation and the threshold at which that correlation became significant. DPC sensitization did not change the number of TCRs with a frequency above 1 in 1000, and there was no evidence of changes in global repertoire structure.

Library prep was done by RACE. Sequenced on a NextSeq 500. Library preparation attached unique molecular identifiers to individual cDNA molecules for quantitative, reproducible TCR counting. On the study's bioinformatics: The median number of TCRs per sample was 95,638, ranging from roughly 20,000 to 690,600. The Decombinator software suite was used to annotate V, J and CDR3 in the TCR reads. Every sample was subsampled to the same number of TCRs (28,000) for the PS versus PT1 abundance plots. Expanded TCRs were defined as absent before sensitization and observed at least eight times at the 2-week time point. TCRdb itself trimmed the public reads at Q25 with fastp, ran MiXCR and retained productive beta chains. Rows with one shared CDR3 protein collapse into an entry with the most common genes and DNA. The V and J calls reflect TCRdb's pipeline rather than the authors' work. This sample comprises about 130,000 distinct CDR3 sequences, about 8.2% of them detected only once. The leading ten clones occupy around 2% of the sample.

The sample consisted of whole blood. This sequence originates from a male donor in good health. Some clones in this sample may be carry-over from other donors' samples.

This receptor has the CDR3 CASSQDTKNTIYF. DNA sequence: TGTGCCAGCAGCCAGGACACTAAAAACACCATATATTTT. This sequence uses TRBV7-2 and TRBJ1-3, and perhaps TRBD1 as D gene, on 5 matching bases. CDR1 SGHTA and CDR2 FQGNSA were looked up in the germline V gene. The CDR3 runs 13 residues from the cysteine to the phenylalanine. Solely the CDR3 DNA is kept, with 39 bases framed from the first base. V is cut by 5 bases and J by 6 bases, and the space between the germline ends is 11 bases.